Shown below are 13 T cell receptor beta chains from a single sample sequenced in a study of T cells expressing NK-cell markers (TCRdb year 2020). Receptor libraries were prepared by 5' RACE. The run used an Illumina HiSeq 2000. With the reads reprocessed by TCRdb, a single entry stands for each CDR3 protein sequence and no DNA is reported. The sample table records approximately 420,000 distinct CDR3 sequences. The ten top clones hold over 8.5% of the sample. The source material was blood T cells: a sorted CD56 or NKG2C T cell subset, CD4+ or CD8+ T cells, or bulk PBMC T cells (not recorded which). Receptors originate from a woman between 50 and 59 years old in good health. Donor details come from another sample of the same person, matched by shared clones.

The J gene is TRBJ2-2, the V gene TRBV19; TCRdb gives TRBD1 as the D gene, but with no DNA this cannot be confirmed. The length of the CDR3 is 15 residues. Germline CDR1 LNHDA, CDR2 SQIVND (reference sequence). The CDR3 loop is CASSIGQGATGELFF.

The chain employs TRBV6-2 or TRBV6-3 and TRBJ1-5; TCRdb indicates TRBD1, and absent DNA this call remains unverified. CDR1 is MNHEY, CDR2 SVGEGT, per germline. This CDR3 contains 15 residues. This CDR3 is CASSYRVGENQPQHF.

The CDR3 reads CASSTAGTTNTGELFF. This rearrangement joins TRBV11-2 to TRBJ2-2; TCRdb names TRBD2, which stays unverified in the absence of DNA. Germline CDR1 is SGHAT and CDR2 is FQNNGV. CDR3 length: 16 amino acids.

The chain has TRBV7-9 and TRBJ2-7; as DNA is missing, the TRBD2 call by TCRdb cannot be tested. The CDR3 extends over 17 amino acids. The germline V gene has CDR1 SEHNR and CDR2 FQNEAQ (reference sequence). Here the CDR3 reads CASSLGGVAGYPYEQYF.

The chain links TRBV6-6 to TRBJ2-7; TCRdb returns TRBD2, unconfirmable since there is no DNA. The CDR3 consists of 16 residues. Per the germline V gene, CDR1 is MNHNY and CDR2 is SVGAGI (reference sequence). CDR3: CASSTFGAGSSYEQYF.

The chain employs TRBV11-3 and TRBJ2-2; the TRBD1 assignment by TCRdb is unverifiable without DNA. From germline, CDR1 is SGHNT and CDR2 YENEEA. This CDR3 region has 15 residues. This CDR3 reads CASSFTGQNTGELFF.

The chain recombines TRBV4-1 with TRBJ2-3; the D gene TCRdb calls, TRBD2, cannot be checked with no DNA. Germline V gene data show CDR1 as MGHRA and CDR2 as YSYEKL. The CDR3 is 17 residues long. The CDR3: CASSQGLSGASTDTQYF.

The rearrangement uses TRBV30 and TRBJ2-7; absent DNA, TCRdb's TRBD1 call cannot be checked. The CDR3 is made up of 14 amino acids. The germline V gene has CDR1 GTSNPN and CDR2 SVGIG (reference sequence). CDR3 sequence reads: CAWSSPFPSYEQYF.

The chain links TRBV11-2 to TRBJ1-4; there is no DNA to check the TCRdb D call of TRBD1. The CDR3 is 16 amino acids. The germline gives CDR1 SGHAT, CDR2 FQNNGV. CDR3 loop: CASSLRPGAGSEKLFF.

CDR3 region: CASSLVGRDTLFF. The chain employs TRBV7-9 and TRBJ1-4; the D call from TCRdb, TRBD1, cannot be confirmed without DNA. The CDR3 contains 13 residues. CDR1 is SEHNR, CDR2 FQNEAQ, per germline (reference sequence).

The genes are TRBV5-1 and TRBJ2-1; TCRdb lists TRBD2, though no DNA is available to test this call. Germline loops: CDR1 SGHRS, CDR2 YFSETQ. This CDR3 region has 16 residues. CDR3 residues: CASSSGLAGGGVEQFF.

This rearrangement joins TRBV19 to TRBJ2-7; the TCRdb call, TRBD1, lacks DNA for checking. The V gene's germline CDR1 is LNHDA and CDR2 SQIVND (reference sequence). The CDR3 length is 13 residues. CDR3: CASSPLGRAEQYF.

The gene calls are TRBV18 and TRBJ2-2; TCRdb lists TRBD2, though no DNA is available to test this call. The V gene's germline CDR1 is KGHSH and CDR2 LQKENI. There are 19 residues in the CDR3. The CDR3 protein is CASSRTGTSASSNTGELFF.